This TCR beta chain came from a study of T-cell reconstitution after alpha-beta-depleted transplantation in children. Points from the study as a whole: Counts and diversity of T cells one year after transplant came mostly from newly produced T cells.

A library of TCRbeta sequences, prepared with unique molecular identifiers, was generated. MiXCR, run by TCRdb on the PCR reads, gives a single entry per CDR3 protein. The profile shows 480,000 or so distinct CDR3 sequences, roughly a tenth of them singletons. The germline V gene has CDR1 MNHNS and CDR2 SASEGT. V gave up 10 bases and J gave up 0 bases; unmatched junction bases: 8. The CDR3 spans 15 residues. This clonotype was picked up many times. Its target is unknown. The TCR comes from a child aged 2 to 15 with inherited bone marrow failure, due to receive a stem cell transplant. The chain joins TRBV6-1 to TRBJ2-2; 7 bases line up with TRBD1. Specimen: PBMCs, collected before TCRalphabeta/CD19-depleted stem cell transplant. Written as DNA, the CDR3 is TGTGCCACCTCCTGGGGGACAGCGAACACCGGGGAGCTGTTTTTT. Translating gives CATSWGTANTGELFF.